This passage covers 11 T cell receptor beta chains from one sample sequenced in a study of T cell responses to AZD1222 COVID-19 vaccine. TCRdb's copy holds only in-frame clones and misses some; the assay was immunoSEQ multiplex PCR. The sample lists over 150,000 clones; around 94% were seen once. The sequencing here drew on peripheral blood, taken 28 days after the second AZD1222 dose. All receptors derive from an adult who received the AZD1222 COVID-19 vaccine.

Comments on this clone: This sample includes further DNA sequences coding for the same CDR3. The V and J genes are TRBV9 and TRBJ2-1; unclear D gene. Germline assignment: CDR1 SGDLS and CDR2 YYNGEE. V lost 1 base, J lost 0 bases, and 8 bases lay in between. This CDR3 is 15 amino acids long. As DNA, the CDR3 is TGTGCCAGCAGCGTAAGCGAGAGCTCCTACAATGAGCAGTTCTTC. As protein: CASSVSESSYNEQFF.

The V and J genes are TRBV11-3 and TRBJ2-2; a possible D gene is TRBD1 (6 bases). CDR1 and CDR2 (germline): SGHNT, YENEEA. Deletions cut 6 bases from V and 5 bases from J, with 16 bases between. This CDR3 has 15 residues. CDR3 in amino acids: CASRSSGTLTGELFF. In DNA form, the CDR3 reads TGTGCCAGCAGGTCATCCGGGACACTGACCGGGGAGCTGTTTTTT. Drawing the rest from reference TRBV11-3 and TRBJ2-2, the complete variable domain is EAGVVQSPRYKIIEKKQPVAFWCNPISGHNTLYWYLQNLGQGPELLIRYENEEAVDDSQLPKDRFSAERLKGVDSTLKIQPAELGDSAVYLCASRSSGTLTGELFFGEGSRLTVL.

The gene calls are TRBV4-1 and TRBJ2-1; 9 bases are shared with TRBD2. Germline V CDR1 and CDR2: MGHRA, YSYEKL. Trimming took 0 bases from V and 4 from J; bases not matched to a gene: 10. CDR3 length: 18 amino acids. CDR3: CASSQDSRGGAGYNEQFF. The CDR3 DNA reads TGCGCCAGCAGCCAAGATTCACGCGGGGGGGCCGGGTACAATGAGCAGTTCTTC.

This clone was detected once. This sequence joins TRBV7-8 and TRBJ1-6; D gene ambiguous. With 2 bases removed from V and 7 bases from J, the gap between germline ends came to 6 bases. Germline V gene sequence: CDR1 SGHVS, CDR2 FQNEAQ. The CDR3 is 13 amino acids. CDR3 region: CASSLFSNSPLHF. The CDR3 DNA sequence: TGTGCCAGCAGCTTATTCAGCAATTCACCCCTCCACTTT.

CDR3 sequence: CAAERRGWYTGELFF. The CDR3 DNA follows: TGTGCCGCCGAGAGGCGGGGATGGTACACCGGGGAGCTGTTTTTT. The chain joins TRBV28 to TRBJ2-2, with TRBD2 as a possible D gene (6 bases). V was trimmed by 11 bases and J by 3 bases, leaving 19 bases between them. Looked up from germline, CDR1 is MDHEN and CDR2 is SYDVKM. The CDR3 extends over 15 amino acids.

V is TRBV5-1 and J is TRBJ2-1; 14 bases align to TRBD2. Germline V gene sequence: CDR1 SGHRS, CDR2 YFSETQ. J lost 3 bases, V lost 0 bases, and 11 bases had no gene match. The CDR3 spans 20 residues. The chain's CDR3 is CASSLGRGLAGVGGYNEQFF. The CDR3 DNA sequence: TGCGCCAGCAGCTTGGGCCGGGGACTAGCGGGAGTGGGGGGCTACAATGAGCAGTTCTTC.

The gene calls are TRBV7-2 and TRBJ2-2; 8 nucleotides align to TRBD2. CDR3 size: 17 residues. Germline V gene sequence: CDR1 SGHTA, CDR2 FQGNSA. Trimming cost V 6 bases and J 1 base; bases outside gene matches: 10. In DNA, the CDR3 is TGTGCCAGCAGACTACGAGCGGGAGATCTGAACACCGGGGAGCTGTTTTTT. Translated, it gives CASRLRAGDLNTGELFF.

The chain employs TRBV28 and TRBJ1-5, with D possibly TRBD1 on 5 matching bases. Trimming took 5 bases from V and 5 from J, leaving 25 bases between them. This CDR3 is built from 18 residues. Per germline, CDR1 MDHEN and CDR2 SYDVKM. The CDR3 loop is CASSPPRRGSGFDQPQHF. The CDR3 bases are TGTGCCAGCAGTCCCCCAAGGAGGGGATCGGGTTTCGATCAGCCCCAGCATTTT.

The chain links TRBV7-9 to TRBJ1-2; D is unresolved. Trimming removed 5 bases from V and 2 bases from J, with 12 bases in between. This CDR3 contains 14 residues. Per the germline V gene, CDR1 is SEHNR and CDR2 is FQNEAQ (reference sequence). The CDR3 spells CASSDLGRNYGYTF. The CDR3 region has the DNA TGTGCCAGCAGCGACCTCGGACGGAACTATGGCTACACCTTC. Combining the CDR3 with reference TRBV7-9 and TRBJ1-2 gives the whole variable domain DTGVSQNPRHKITKRGQNVTFRCDPISEHNRLYWYRQTLGQGPEFLTYFQNEAQLEKSRLLSDRFSAERPKGSFSTLEIQRTEQGDSAMYLCASSDLGRNYGYTFGSGTRLTVV.

The chain employs TRBV3-1 (or the pseudogene TRBV3-2) and TRBJ2-6; the D gene is possibly TRBD2 (7 bases). This CDR3 contains 19 residues. Germline V gene data show CDR1 as LGHDT and CDR2 as YNNKEL (reference sequence). V dropped 4 bases and J dropped 2 bases, with 21 bases sitting between them. The CDR3 sequence: CASSPAGGGRLAGANVLTF. In DNA, the CDR3 is TGTGCCAGCAGCCCGGCCGGGGGCGGGAGACTCGCTGGGGCCAACGTCCTGACTTTC.

This chain connects TRBV28 to TRBJ1-2; D remains ambiguous. V was clipped by 4 bases and J by 11 bases, with 17 bases between them. Germline V gives CDR1 MDHEN, CDR2 SYDVKM. The CDR3 has 13 residues. DNA for the CDR3: TGTGCCAGCAGTTCCTCCCCTGGGCTTGGTTACACCTTC. As protein: CASSSSPGLGYTF.